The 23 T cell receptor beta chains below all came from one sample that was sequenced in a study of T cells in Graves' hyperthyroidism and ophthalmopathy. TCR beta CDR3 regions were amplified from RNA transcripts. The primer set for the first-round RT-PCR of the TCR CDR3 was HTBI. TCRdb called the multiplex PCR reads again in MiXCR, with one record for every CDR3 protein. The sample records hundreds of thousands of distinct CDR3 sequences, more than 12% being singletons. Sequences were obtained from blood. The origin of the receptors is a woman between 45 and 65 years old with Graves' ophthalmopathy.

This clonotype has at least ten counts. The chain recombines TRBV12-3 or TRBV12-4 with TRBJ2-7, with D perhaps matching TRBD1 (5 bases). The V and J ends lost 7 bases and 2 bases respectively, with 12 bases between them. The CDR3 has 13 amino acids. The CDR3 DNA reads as TGTGCCAGCATTCGTCAGGGCGCCTACGAGCAGTACTTC. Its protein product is CASIRQGAYEQYF.

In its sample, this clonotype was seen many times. DNA for the CDR3: TGTGCCAGCAGTGCGGGTGCCGAGCAGTTCTTC. It specifies CASSAGAEQFF. The rearrangement joins TRBV2 to TRBJ2-1; D is unclear. In germline, CDR1 is SNHLY, CDR2 FYNNEI. The CDR3 extends over 11 amino acids. V dropped 4 bases and J dropped 10 bases, with 8 bases sitting between them.

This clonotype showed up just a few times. The CDR3 here is CASSWKDRANTGELFF. Written as DNA, the CDR3 is TGTGCCAGCAGCTGGAAGGACAGGGCGAACACCGGGGAGCTGTTTTTT. This rearrangement joins TRBV5-4 to TRBJ2-2; TRBD1 matches 8 bases. The CDR3 consists of 16 residues. The J segment lost 0 bases and the V segment lost 3 bases, leaving 4 bases of the junction unmatched. Germline CDR1 is SGHNT and CDR2 is YYREEE (reference sequence).

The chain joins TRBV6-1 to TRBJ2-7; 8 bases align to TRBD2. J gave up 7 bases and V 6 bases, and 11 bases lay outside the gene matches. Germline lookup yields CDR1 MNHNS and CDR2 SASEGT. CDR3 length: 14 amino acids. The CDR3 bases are TGTGCCAGCAGCCCCAGGCCCCCGGGGGGGGAGCAGTACTTC. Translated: CASSPRPPGGEQYF.

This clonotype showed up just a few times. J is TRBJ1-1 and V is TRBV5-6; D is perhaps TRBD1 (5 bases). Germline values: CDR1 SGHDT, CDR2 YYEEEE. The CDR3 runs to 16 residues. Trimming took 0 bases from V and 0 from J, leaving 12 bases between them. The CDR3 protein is CASSLAMTEMNTEAFF. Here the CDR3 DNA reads TGTGCCAGCAGCTTGGCGATGACAGAAATGAACACTGAAGCTTTCTTT.

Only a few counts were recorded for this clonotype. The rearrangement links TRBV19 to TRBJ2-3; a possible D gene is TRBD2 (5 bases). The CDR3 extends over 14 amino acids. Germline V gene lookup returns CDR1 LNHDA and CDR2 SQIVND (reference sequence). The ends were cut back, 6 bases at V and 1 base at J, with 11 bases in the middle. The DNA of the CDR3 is TGTGCCAGTAGCAGGAGGCGACGCACAGATACGCAGTATTTT. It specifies CASSRRRRTDTQYF.

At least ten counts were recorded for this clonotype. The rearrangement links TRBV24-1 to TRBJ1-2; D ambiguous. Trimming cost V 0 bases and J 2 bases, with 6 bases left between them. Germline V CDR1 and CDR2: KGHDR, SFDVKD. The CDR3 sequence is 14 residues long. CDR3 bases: TGTGCCACCAGTGATTTGGTCCGAAACTATGGCTACACCTTC. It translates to CATSDLVRNYGYTF.

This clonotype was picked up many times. CDR3 DNA sequence: TGTGCCAGCTTCGGGACTAGCGGGAGGGCCAGTGAGCAGTTCTTC. This encodes CASFGTSGRASEQFF. The genes are TRBV28 and TRBJ2-1; 16 bases map to TRBD2. The CDR3 loop spans 15 amino acids. CDR1 MDHEN and CDR2 SYDVKM come from the germline V gene. The junction had 7 bases not matched to a gene; V was cut back by 8 bases and J by 9 bases.

This CDR3 is CASSQDDTRNSGNTIYF. The CDR3 DNA is TGTGCCAGCAGCCAAGACGATACAAGGAACTCTGGAAACACCATATATTTT. The rearrangement links TRBV4-2 to TRBJ1-3, with no clear D. Germline loops: CDR1 LGHNA, CDR2 YNFKEQ. The length of the CDR3 is 17 residues. V dropped 0 bases and J dropped 0 bases, with 12 bases sitting between them.

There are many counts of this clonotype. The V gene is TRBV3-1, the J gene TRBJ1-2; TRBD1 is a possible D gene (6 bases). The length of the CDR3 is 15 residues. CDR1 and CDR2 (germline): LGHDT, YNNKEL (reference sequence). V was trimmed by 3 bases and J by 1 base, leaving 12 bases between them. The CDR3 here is CASSHYGQFNYGYTF. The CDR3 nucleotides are TGTGCCAGCAGCCACTATGGACAGTTTAACTATGGCTACACCTTC.

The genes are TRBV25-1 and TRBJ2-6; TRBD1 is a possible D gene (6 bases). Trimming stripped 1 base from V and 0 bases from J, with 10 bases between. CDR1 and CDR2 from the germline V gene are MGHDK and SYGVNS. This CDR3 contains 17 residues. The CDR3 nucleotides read TGTGCCAGCAGTGAATCCACAGGGATCTCTGGGGCCAACGTCCTGACTTTC. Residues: CASSESTGISGANVLTF.

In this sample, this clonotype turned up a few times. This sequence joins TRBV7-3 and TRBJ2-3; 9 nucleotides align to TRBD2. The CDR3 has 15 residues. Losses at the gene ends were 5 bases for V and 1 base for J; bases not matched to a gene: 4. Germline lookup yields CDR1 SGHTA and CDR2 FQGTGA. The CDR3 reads CASSDWTSGTDTQYF. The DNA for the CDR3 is TGTGCCAGCAGCGATTGGACTAGCGGCACAGATACGCAGTATTTT.

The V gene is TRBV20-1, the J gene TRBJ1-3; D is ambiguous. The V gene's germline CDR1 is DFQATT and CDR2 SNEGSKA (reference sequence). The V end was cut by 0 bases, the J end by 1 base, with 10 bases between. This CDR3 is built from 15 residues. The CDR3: CSAREGGRSGNTIYF. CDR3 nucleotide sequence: TGCAGTGCTAGAGAAGGAGGGAGATCTGGAAACACCATATATTTT.

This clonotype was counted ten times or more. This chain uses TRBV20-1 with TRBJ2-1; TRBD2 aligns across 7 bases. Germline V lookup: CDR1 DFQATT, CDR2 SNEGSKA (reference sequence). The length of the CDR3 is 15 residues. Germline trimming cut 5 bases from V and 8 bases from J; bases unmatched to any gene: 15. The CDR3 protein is CSAAAGVTGVYEQFF. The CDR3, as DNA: TGCAGTGCTGCCGCGGGAGTAACTGGGGTGTATGAGCAGTTCTTC.

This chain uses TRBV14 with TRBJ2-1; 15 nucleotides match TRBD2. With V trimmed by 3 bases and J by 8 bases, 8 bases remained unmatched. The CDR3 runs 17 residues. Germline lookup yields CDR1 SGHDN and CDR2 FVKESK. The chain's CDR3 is CASSQRTGLAGGHEQFF. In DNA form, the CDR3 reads TGTGCCAGCAGCCAGCGAACAGGACTAGCGGGAGGGCATGAGCAGTTCTTC.

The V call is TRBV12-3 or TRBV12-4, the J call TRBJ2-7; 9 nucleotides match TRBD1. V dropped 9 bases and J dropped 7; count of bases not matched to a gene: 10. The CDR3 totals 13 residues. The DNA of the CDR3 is TGTGCCAGTACCGGGACAGGGTTTGAGGAGCAGTACTTC. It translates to CASTGTGFEEQYF.

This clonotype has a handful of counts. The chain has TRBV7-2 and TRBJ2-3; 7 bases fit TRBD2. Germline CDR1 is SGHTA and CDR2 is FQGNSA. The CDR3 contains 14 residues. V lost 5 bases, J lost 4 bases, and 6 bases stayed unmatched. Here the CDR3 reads CASSNRLAPDTQYF. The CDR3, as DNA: TGTGCCAGCAGCAATCGACTAGCCCCAGATACGCAGTATTTT.

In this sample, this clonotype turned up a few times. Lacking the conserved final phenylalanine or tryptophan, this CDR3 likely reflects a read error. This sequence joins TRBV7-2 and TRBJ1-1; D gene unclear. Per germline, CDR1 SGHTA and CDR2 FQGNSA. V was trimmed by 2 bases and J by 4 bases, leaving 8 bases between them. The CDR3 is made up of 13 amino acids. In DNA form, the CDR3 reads TGTGCCAGCAGCTTATCGAGGATCACTGAAGCTTTCGTT. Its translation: CASSLSRITEAFV.

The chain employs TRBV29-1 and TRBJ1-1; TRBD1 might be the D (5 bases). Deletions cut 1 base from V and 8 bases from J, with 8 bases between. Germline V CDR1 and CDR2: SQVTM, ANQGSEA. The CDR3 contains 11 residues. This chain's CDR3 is CSVEGGNEAFF. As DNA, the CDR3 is TGCAGCGTTGAAGGGGGCAACGAAGCTTTCTTT.

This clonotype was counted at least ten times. DNA of the CDR3: TGTGCCAGCAGTGGCTGGGACGGGAGCTCCTACGAGCAGTACTTC. Its protein product is CASSGWDGSSYEQYF. The chain employs TRBV2 and TRBJ2-7; the D gene is possibly TRBD2 (6 bases). The germline V and J ends were trimmed by 4 bases and 0 bases, with 13 bases remaining between them. This CDR3 contains 15 residues. Germline V gene lookup returns CDR1 SNHLY and CDR2 FYNNEI. The full variable domain, its missing parts supplied by reference TRBV2 and TRBJ2-7, is EPEVTQTPSHQVTQMGQEVILRCVPISNHLYFYWYRQILGQKVEFLVSFYNNEISEKSEIFDDQFSVERPDGSNFTLKIRSTKLEDSAMYFCASSGWDGSSYEQYFGPGTRLTVT.

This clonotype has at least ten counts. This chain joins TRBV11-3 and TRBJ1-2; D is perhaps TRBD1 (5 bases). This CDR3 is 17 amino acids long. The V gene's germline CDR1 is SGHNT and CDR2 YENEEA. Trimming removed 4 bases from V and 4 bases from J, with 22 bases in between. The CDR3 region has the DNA TGTGCCAGCAGCTCCAGCAGCTTAGGGGTCAATTTCTATGGCTACACCTTC. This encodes CASSSSSLGVNFYGYTF.

This CDR3 is CASSALAGGGTGELFF. For the CDR3, the DNA is TGTGCCAGCAGCGCTCTTGCGGGAGGCGGGACCGGGGAGCTGTTTTTT. The rearrangement links TRBV7-6 to TRBJ2-2, with 8 bases fitting TRBD2. This CDR3 comprises 16 residues. J lost 5 bases, V lost 5 bases, and 10 bases had no gene match. Germline CDR1 reads SGHVS; CDR2 reads FNYEAQ.

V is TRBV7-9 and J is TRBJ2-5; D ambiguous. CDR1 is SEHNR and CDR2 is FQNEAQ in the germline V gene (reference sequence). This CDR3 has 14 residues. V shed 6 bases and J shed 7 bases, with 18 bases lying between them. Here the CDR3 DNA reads TGTGCCAGCAGGCCCGGTTCGGCTTTTGGGACCCAGTACTTC. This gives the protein CASRPGSAFGTQYF.